The 21 T cell receptor beta chains below come from one sample, sequenced in a study of blood T cell repertoires in COVID-19. Some clones are missing from TCRdb's copy, which holds only in-frame ones; the method was immunoSEQ multiplex PCR. The sample comprises some 180,000 clones, around four fifths of which are singletons, and 2.5% to 3.5% rests with the top ten. The specimen was peripheral blood. These receptors were collected from a woman aged 80 or over with active or convalescent COVID-19.

The chain is built from TRBV18 and TRBJ1-3; possible D gene TRBD1, 5 bases. The CDR3 spans 16 residues. Trimming left V 3 bases short and J 0 bases short, with 12 bases between. Germline V gives CDR1 KGHSH, CDR2 LQKENI. CDR3 nucleotides: TGTGCCAGCTCACCGGGCGGGACGAGCTCTGGAAACACCATATATTTT. Its protein is CASSPGGTSSGNTIYF.

V usage is TRBV5-1 and J usage is TRBJ2-1; 11 bases align to TRBD1. The CDR3 sequence is 17 residues long. Germline V gene lookup returns CDR1 SGHRS and CDR2 YFSETQ. V shed 4 bases and J 4 bases; nucleotides not matched to a gene: 10. CDR3 sequence (DNA): TGCGCCAGCAGCCCTGGGACAGGGGGAACCCTTTACAATGAGCAGTTCTTC. Translating gives CASSPGTGGTLYNEQFF.

The chain employs TRBV7-8 and TRBJ2-3, with 14 bases matching TRBD2. The CDR3 runs 16 residues. Germline CDR1 is SGHVS and CDR2 is FQNEAQ. Trimming took 5 bases from V and 3 from J; bases not matched to a gene: 4. The CDR3 nucleotides are TGTGCCAGCAGCACAAGACTAGCGGGGGGGACAGATACGCAGTATTTT. Translation gives CASSTRLAGGTDTQYF.

The chain links TRBV4-1 to TRBJ1-1; D unresolved. The V gene lost 5 bases and the J gene lost 6 bases, with 25 bases spanning the gap. This CDR3 region has 17 residues. CDR1 MGHRA and CDR2 YSYEKL come from the germline V gene. CDR3 nucleotide sequence: TGCGCCAGCAGCATGACTATCGCGAGAAAACGAGGCTCTGAAGCTTTCTTT. The encoded protein is CASSMTIARKRGSEAFF.

The genes are TRBV10-3 and TRBJ2-1, with 8 positions matching TRBD2. Losses at the gene ends were 3 bases for V and 0 bases for J; bases not matched to a gene: 4. CDR3 length equals 16 residues. The germline CDR1 and CDR2 sequences are ENHRY and SYGVKD. The CDR3 sequence: CAISDIAGGSYNEQFF. CDR3 DNA: TGTGCCATCAGTGACATTGCGGGAGGCTCCTACAATGAGCAGTTCTTC.

Only one count was recorded for this clone. CDR3 in DNA: TGCGCCAGCAGCCTGGGGGGGCAGGTTTCCTACAATGAGCAGTTCTTC. As protein: CASSLGGQVSYNEQFF. The chain combines TRBV5-1 with TRBJ2-1; a weak D match, TRBD2 (7 bases). Germline CDR1 and CDR2: SGHRS and YFSETQ. The length of the CDR3 is 16 residues. The V end was cut by 4 bases, the J end by 1 base, with 15 bases between.

The chain recombines TRBV2 with TRBJ2-1; 9 bases are a match to TRBD2. Germline-derived CDR1 and CDR2 are SNHLY and FYNNEI. V lost 4 bases to trimming and J lost 12 bases; unmatched junction nucleotides: 7. This CDR3 is built from 13 residues. The CDR3 sequence: CASSGASGDGQFF. The CDR3 coding sequence is TGTGCCAGCAGTGGAGCTAGCGGGGACGGGCAGTTCTTC.

This clone was counted a single time. The CDR3 is CASSTRGGGTQYF. As DNA, the CDR3 is TGTGCCAGCAGCACGCGTGGAGGAGGTACGCAGTATTTT. The chain is built from TRBV9 and TRBJ2-3; D perhaps matches TRBD2 (5 bases). There are 13 residues in the CDR3. Germline V lookup: CDR1 SGDLS, CDR2 YYNGEE. V was trimmed by 4 bases and J by 8 bases, leaving 14 bases between them.

This clone occurred once. The chain has TRBV6-5 and TRBJ2-5; 10 bases line up with TRBD1. The CDR3 sequence is 16 residues long. V was pared by 0 bases and J by 7 bases, with 8 bases of the junction left unmatched. Per germline, CDR1 MNHEY and CDR2 SVGAGI. In nucleotides, the CDR3 is TGTGCCAGCAGTTACTCCGAGACAGGGGGCTTAGGGACCCAGTACTTC. This gives the protein CASSYSETGGLGTQYF.

This chain joins TRBV25-1 and TRBJ2-2, with TRBD1 as a possible D gene (5 bases). Germline assignment: CDR1 MGHDK and CDR2 SYGVNS. Trimming left V 4 bases short and J 4 bases short, with 16 bases between. The CDR3 covers 16 residues. The CDR3 is CASSAVGRGRTGELFF. DNA of the CDR3: TGTGCCAGCAGTGCCGTAGGAAGGGGTCGCACCGGGGAGCTGTTTTTT.

The chain has TRBV2 and TRBJ1-4; no reliable D call. Germline V gene sequence: CDR1 SNHLY, CDR2 FYNNEI. This CDR3 region has 13 residues. V shed 7 bases and J shed 3 bases, with 9 bases lying between them. The chain's CDR3 is CASTQSSNEKLFF. CDR3 sequence (DNA): TGTGCCAGCACACAGTCCTCTAATGAAAAACTGTTTTTT. Full variable domain (remainder filled in from reference TRBV2 and TRBJ1-4): EPEVTQTPSHQVTQMGQEVILRCVPISNHLYFYWYRQILGQKVEFLVSFYNNEISEKSEIFDDQFSVERPDGSNFTLKIRSTKLEDSAMYFCASTQSSNEKLFFGSGTQLSVL.

This clone has only a few counts. The gene calls are TRBV27 and TRBJ2-3; D is unclear. This CDR3 has 13 amino acids. V lost 8 bases and J lost 4, with 13 bases in between. Looked up from germline, CDR1 is MNHEY and CDR2 is SMNVEV (reference sequence). Here the CDR3 reads CASSLVRADTQYF. Here the CDR3 DNA reads TGTGCCAGCTCCCTAGTTCGGGCAGATACGCAGTATTTT.

The J gene is TRBJ1-4, the V gene TRBV27, with D uncertain. The V and J ends lost 2 bases and 0 bases respectively, with 7 bases between them. The germline gives CDR1 MNHEY, CDR2 SMNVEV (reference sequence). The CDR3 runs to 15 residues. The CDR3 region is CASSLQAATNEKLFF. The CDR3 DNA follows: TGTGCCAGCAGTTTACAGGCTGCAACTAATGAAAAACTGTTTTTT.

This clone was seen only once. The gene calls are TRBV6-5 and TRBJ2-1; no clear D. The CDR3 consists of 15 residues. Trimming left V 6 bases short and J 2 bases short, with 14 bases between. Germline CDR1 MNHEY, CDR2 SVGAGI. CDR3 sequence: CASRAIAWTYNEQFF. Written as DNA, the CDR3 is TGTGCCAGCAGGGCGATAGCCTGGACCTACAATGAGCAGTTCTTC.

The chain uses TRBV5-6 and TRBJ2-1; 9 bases fit TRBD2. The CDR3 extends over 16 amino acids. Germline-derived CDR1 and CDR2 are SGHDT and YYEEEE. J was trimmed by 6 bases and V by 2 bases; bases with no gene match: 9. CDR3 sequence (DNA): TGTGCCAGCAGCTTTCCGGGACTAGCCCATCCCAATGAGCAGTTCTTC. It yields the protein CASSFPGLAHPNEQFF.

The chain joins TRBV19 to TRBJ2-1, with 10 bases fitting TRBD2. Germline V CDR1 and CDR2: LNHDA, SQIVND (reference sequence). With V trimmed by 6 bases and J by 0 bases, 8 bases remained unmatched. The CDR3 is 17 amino acids. The DNA of the CDR3 is TGTGCCAGTAGCAAACGACTAGCGGGCCTCTCCTACAATGAGCAGTTCTTC. Protein product: CASSKRLAGLSYNEQFF.

This chain links TRBV10-1 with TRBJ2-5; no clear D. Germline assignment: CDR1 WNHNN and CDR2 SYGVQD (reference sequence). The CDR3 is made up of 13 amino acids. V shed 3 bases and J shed 1 base, with 6 bases lying between them. The DNA of the CDR3 is TGCGCCAGCAGTGAACGGTTCCAAGAGACCCAGTACTTC. It specifies CASSERFQETQYF.

This chain links TRBV5-1 with TRBJ1-6; 9 positions match TRBD1. From germline, CDR1 is SGHRS and CDR2 YFSETQ. The CDR3 length is 14 residues. Trimming cost V 4 bases and J 7 bases; bases outside gene matches: 3. CDR3 sequence: CASSDDRGNSPLHF. The CDR3 DNA reads as TGCGCCAGCAGCGACGACAGGGGGAATTCACCCCTCCACTTT.

The chain couples TRBV4-2 to TRBJ2-7; 8 bases align to TRBD1. Per germline, CDR1 LGHNA and CDR2 YNFKEQ. The CDR3 consists of 16 residues. With 1 base clipped from V and 1 base from J, the junction kept 6 bases outside the gene matches. Written as DNA, the CDR3 is TGTGCCAGCAGCCAAGTTTCAGGGGGCGCATCCTACGAGCAGTACTTC. This encodes CASSQVSGGASYEQYF.

This clone was detected once. V usage is TRBV29-1 and J usage is TRBJ1-1; D ambiguous. The CDR3 loop spans 10 amino acids. The germline gives CDR1 SQVTM, CDR2 ANQGSEA. Trimming cost V 5 bases and J 8 bases, with 9 bases left between them. In nucleotides, the CDR3 is TGCAGCGTTCGGGAAGAAGAAGCTTTCTTT. Protein product: CSVREEEAFF.

The chain is built from TRBV27 and TRBJ2-7; the match to TRBD2 covers 7 bases. Germline CDR1 and CDR2: MNHEY and SMNVEV (reference sequence). CDR3 size: 15 residues. V was pared by 7 bases and J by 5 bases, with 14 bases of the junction left unmatched. The DNA for the CDR3 is TGTGCCAGCAACCCGGCCGGGGGGTGGCCCAACGAGCAGTACTTC. Translating gives CASNPAGGWPNEQYF.